This T cell receptor (beta chain) stems from a study of cytomegalovirus exposure and HLA in healthy donors. Study-wide results and caveats: Earlier analysis yielded a pattern in which most TCR beta V segments were productive about 90% or about 30% of the time. By HLA locus, TCR association rates varied in a later analysis, with DRB1 showing the most and HLA-C the fewest. The study put under 200 TCR beta chains on its list as cytomegalovirus-associated.

Remarks on this clone: Its antigen is undetermined.

Use of 60 Vbeta and 13 Jbeta primers characterized the PCR. Clones were read by immunoSEQ multiplex PCR, and TCRdb kept only the in-frame ones, dropping some. Of roughly 140,000 clones listed, 80% to 85% were seen once; the top ten hold 1.2%. J gave up 2 bases and V 5 bases, and 7 bases lay outside the gene matches. This CDR3 region has 16 residues. Germline V gives CDR1 MNHNY, CDR2 SVGAGI (reference sequence). This chain links TRBV6-6 with TRBJ2-7, with 12 bases fitting TRBD2. The sequence derives from a female donor in good health and CMV-seronegative. The sequenced sample was PBMCs. The CDR3 region has the DNA TGTGCCAGCAGTACTTCCCTAGCGGGAGGGCCCTACGAGCAGTACTTC. This encodes CASSTSLAGGPYEQYF.